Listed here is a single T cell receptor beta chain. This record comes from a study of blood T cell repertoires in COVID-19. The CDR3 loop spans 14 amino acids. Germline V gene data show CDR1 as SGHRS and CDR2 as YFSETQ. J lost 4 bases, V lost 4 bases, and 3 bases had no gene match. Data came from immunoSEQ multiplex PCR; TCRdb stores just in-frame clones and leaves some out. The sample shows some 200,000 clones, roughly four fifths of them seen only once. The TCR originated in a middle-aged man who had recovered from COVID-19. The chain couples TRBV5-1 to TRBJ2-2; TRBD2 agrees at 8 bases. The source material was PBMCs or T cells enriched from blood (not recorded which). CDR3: CASSREGGTGELFF. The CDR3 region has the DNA TGCGCCAGCAGCCGGGAGGGTGGCACCGGGGAGCTGTTTTTT. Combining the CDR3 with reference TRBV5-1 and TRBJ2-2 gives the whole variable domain KAGVTQTPRYLIKTRGQQVTLSCSPISGHRSVSWYQQTPGQGLQFLFEYFSETQRNKGNFPGRFSGRQFSNSRSEMNVSTLELGDSALYLCASSREGGTGELFFGEGSRLTVL.